This T cell receptor (beta chain) was sequenced during a study of T cells after somatic rescue of genetic block. The assay was immunoSEQ multiplex PCR, and TCRdb's table has in-frame clones only and misses some. The sample records around 64,000 clones, just over 90% being singletons. Germline V gene data show CDR1 as SGHKS and CDR2 as YYEKEE (reference sequence). The CDR3 totals 12 residues. The V gene lost 2 bases and the J gene lost 3 bases, with 5 bases spanning the gap. V is TRBV5-5 and J is TRBJ2-5; the D is unclear. The sequence came from a man in his forties or fifties. Sequences were obtained from peripheral blood mononuclear cells (PBMCs). The CDR3 region has the DNA TGTGCCAGCAGCTTCACAAAAGAGACCCAGTACTTC. Translating gives CASSFTKETQYF. Full variable domain (remainder filled in from reference TRBV5-5 and TRBJ2-5): DAGVTQSPTHLIKTRGQQVTLRCSPISGHKSVSWYQQVLGQGPQFIFQYYEKEERGRGNFPDRFSARQFPNYSSELNVNALLLGDSALYLCASSFTKETQYFGPGTRLLVL.